The rows below give T cell receptor beta chains drawn from one sample of a study of beta chain features in type 1 diabetes. Using immunoSEQ multiplex PCR, the repertoire was profiled, and TCRdb retains in-frame clones only, with some absent. The sample includes about 240,000 clones, about 14% of them seen just once. Sample: naive CD4+ T cells from blood. The receptors here all came from a man aged 25-45 years with type 1 diabetes. Both conserved end residues are part of each CDR3. The order of the fields is clone size, D gene, V gene, J gene, CDR3 protein, CDR3 DNA. D genes are given only for firm matches. Rows may omit the clone size; those that give it use once, few, many or a size class.

few	.	TRBV6-6	TRBJ1-1	CASIHGGLTEAFF	TGTGCCAGCATCCACGGGGGGCTTACTGAAGCTTTCTTT
few	TRBD1	TRBV6-5	TRBJ2-5	CARPGQGAQETQYF	TGTGCCAGACCGGGACAGGGGGCCCAAGAGACCCAGTACTTC
.	.	TRBV5-1	TRBJ2-7	CASSLGGVLYEQYF	TGCGCCAGCAGCTTAGGAGGGGTACTCTACGAGCAGTACTTC
few	.	TRBV7-8	TRBJ2-3	CASSLGSPRGTQYF	TGTGCCAGCAGCTTAGGCAGTCCTAGAGGTACGCAGTATTTT
few	.	TRBV15	TRBJ2-6	CATSREAGDDSGANVLTF	TGTGCCACCAGCAGAGAGGCAGGGGATGACTCTGGGGCCAACGTCCTGACTTTC
few	.	TRBV7-8	TRBJ2-3	CASSRDGLWGDTQYF	TGTGCCAGCAGCAGAGACGGACTCTGGGGAGATACGCAGTATTTT
.	TRBD2	TRBV29-1	TRBJ2-3	CSAQIAGGTDTQYF	TGCAGCGCGCAAATAGCGGGGGGGACAGATACGCAGTATTTT
few	TRBD2	TRBV30	TRBJ2-5	CAWRLAGGPETQYF	TGTGCCTGGAGGCTAGCGGGAGGTCCAGAGACCCAGTACTTC
.	.	TRBV10-3	TRBJ2-1	CAISATAGDNEQFF	TGTGCCATCAGTGCGACAGCTGGTGACAATGAGCAGTTCTTC
.	TRBD1	TRBV18	TRBJ1-1	CASSPPTRDSGGAFF	TGTGCCAGCTCACCACCGACCCGTGACTCAGGGGGAGCTTTCTTT
few	.	TRBV6-5	TRBJ2-1	CASSSEGAYNEQFF	TGTGCCAGCAGTAGCGAGGGTGCCTACAATGAGCAGTTCTTC
.	TRBD1	TRBV6-6	TRBJ2-7	CASKGDSSYEQYF	TGTGCCAGCAAGGGGGACAGCTCCTACGAGCAGTACTTC
few	.	TRBV5-1	TRBJ2-7	CASSLEGPPSYEQYF	TGCGCCAGCAGCTTGGAGGGGCCCCCCTCCTACGAGCAGTACTTC
few	TRBD1	TRBV4-1	TRBJ2-2	CASSQGDRDAGELFF	TGCGCCAGCAGCCAAGGGGACAGGGACGCCGGGGAGCTGTTTTTT
.	.	TRBV6-5	TRBJ1-2	CASQKHDTNYGYTF	TGTGCCAGCCAGAAACATGACACTAACTATGGCTACACCTTC
few	TRBD1	TRBV9	TRBJ2-5	CASSPGQGWETQYF	TGTGCCAGCAGCCCCGGACAGGGATGGGAGACCCAGTACTTC
.	.	TRBV9	TRBJ1-1	CASSVTPGGDTEAFF	TGTGCCAGCAGCGTAACCCCGGGGGGGGACACTGAAGCTTTCTTT
few	TRBD2	TRBV13	TRBJ2-3	CASSSTGLAGRPGTDTQYF	TGTGCCAGCAGCTCCACAGGACTAGCGGGGCGACCCGGCACAGATACGCAGTATTTT
few	.	TRBV5-4	TRBJ2-1	CASSGERAAEQFF	TGTGCCAGCAGCGGGGAGAGGGCGGCGGAGCAGTTCTTC
.	.	TRBV7-8	TRBJ1-1	CASSPSSRGAFF	TGTGCCAGCAGCCCCTCGTCCCGAGGAGCTTTCTTT